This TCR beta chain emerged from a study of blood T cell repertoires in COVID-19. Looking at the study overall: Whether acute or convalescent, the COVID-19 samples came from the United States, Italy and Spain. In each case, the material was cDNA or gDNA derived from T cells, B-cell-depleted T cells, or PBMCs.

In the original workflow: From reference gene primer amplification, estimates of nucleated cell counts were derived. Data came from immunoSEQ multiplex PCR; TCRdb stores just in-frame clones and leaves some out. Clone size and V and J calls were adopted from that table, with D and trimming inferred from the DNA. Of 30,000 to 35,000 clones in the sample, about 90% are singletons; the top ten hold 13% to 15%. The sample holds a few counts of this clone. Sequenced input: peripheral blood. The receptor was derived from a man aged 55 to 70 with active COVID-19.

The CDR3 bases are TGTGCTAGTGGTTTGGTGGCCGGGAGTGGTTTAGGGGAGCTGTTTTTT. Amino acid sequence: CASGLVAGSGLGELFF. The gene calls are TRBV12-5 and TRBJ2-2, with D perhaps matching TRBD2 (6 bases). CDR1 is LGHNT and CDR2 is FRNRAP in the germline V gene. The CDR3 loop spans 16 amino acids. V lost 0 bases to trimming and J lost 8 bases, with 16 bases between them.